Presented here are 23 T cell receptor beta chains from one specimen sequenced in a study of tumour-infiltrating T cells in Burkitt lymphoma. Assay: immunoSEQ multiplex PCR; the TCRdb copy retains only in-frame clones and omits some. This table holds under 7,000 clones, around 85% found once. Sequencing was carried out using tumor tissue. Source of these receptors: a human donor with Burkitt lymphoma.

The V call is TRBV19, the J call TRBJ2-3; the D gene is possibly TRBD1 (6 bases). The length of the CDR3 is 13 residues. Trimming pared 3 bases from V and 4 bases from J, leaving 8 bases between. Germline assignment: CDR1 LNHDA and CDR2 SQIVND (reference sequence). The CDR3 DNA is TGTGCCAGTAGTATCCAGGGGCCAGATACGCAGTATTTT. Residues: CASSIQGPDTQYF.

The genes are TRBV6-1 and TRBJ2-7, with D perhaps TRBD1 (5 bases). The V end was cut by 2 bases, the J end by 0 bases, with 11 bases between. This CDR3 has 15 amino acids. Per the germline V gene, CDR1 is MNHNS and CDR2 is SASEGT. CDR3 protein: CASSESPQASYEQYF. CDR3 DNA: TGTGCCAGCAGTGAATCCCCACAGGCCTCCTACGAGCAGTACTTC.

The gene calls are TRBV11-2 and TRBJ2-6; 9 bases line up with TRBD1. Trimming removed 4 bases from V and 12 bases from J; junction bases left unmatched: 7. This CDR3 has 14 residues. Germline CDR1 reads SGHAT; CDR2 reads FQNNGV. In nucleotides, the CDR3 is TGTGCCAGCAGCTCCGCCGGGACAGGGCTCGTCCTGACTTTC. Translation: CASSSAGTGLVLTF.

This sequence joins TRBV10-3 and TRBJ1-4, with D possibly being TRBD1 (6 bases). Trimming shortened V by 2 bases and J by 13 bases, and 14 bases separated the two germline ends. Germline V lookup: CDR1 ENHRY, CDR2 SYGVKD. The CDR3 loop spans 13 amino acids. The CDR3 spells CAISEIGGAPLFF. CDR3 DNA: TGTGCCATCAGTGAGATAGGGGGAGCACCACTGTTTTTT.

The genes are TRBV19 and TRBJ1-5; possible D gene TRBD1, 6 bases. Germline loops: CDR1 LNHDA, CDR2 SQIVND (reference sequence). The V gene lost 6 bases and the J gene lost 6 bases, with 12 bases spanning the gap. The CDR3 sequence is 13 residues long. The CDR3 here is CASSTGQRQPQHF. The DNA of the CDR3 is TGTGCCAGTAGCACTGGACAGCGTCAGCCCCAGCATTTT.

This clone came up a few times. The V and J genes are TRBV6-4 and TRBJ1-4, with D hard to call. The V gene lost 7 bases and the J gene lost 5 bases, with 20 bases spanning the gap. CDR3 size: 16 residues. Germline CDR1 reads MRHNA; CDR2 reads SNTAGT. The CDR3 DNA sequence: TGTGCCAGCATCCTCGGTAGGAGTGACGTAAATGAAAAACTGTTTTTT. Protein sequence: CASILGRSDVNEKLFF.

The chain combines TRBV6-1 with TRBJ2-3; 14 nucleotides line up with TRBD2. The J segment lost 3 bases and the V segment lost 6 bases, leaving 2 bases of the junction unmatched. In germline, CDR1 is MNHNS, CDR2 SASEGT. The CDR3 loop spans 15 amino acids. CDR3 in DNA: TGTGCCAGCAGCAGGACTAGCGGGAGGACAGATACGCAGTATTTT. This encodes CASSRTSGRTDTQYF.

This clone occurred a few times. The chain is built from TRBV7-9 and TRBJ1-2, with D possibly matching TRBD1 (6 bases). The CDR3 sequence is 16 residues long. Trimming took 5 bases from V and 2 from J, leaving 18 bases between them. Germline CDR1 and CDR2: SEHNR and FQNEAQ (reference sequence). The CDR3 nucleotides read TGTGCCAGCAGCGACGAGGGGGGGCCGCCCAACTATGGCTACACCTTC. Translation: CASSDEGGPPNYGYTF.

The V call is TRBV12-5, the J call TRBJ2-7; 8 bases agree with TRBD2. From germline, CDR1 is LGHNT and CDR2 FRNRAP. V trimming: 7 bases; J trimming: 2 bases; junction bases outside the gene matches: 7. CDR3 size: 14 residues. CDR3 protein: CASELSGGPYEQYF. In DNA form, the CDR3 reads TGTGCTAGTGAACTCAGCGGGGGACCCTACGAGCAGTACTTC.

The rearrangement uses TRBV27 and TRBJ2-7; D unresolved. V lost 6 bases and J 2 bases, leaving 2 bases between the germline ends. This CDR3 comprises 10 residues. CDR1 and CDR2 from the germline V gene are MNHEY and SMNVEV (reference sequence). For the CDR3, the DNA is TGTGCCAGCAGGCCCTACGAGCAGTACTTC. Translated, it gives CASRPYEQYF.

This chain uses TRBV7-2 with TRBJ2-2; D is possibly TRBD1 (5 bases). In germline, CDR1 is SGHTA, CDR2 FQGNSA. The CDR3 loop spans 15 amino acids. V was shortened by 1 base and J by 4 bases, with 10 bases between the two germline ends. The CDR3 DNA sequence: TGTGCCAGCAGCTTAGTGGCAGGGCGCACCGGGGAGCTGTTTTTT. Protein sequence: CASSLVAGRTGELFF. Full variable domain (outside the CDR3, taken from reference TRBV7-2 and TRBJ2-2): GAGVSQSPSNKVTEKGKDVELRCDPISGHTALYWYRQSLGQGLEFLIYFQGNSAPDKSGLPSDRFSAERTGGSVSTLTIQRTQQEDSAVYLCASSLVAGRTGELFFGEGSRLTVL.

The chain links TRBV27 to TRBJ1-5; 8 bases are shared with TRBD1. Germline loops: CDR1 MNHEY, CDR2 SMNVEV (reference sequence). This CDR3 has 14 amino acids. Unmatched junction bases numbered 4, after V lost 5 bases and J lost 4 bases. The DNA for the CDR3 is TGTGCCAGCAGTCCCGACAGGGGAAATCAGCCCCAGCATTTT. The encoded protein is CASSPDRGNQPQHF.

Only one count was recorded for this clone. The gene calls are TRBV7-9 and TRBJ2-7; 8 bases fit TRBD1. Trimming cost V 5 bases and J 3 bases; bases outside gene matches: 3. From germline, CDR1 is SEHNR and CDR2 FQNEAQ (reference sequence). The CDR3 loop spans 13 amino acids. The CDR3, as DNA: TGTGCCAGCAGCCTGGGACAGGACTACGAGCAGTACTTC. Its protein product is CASSLGQDYEQYF.

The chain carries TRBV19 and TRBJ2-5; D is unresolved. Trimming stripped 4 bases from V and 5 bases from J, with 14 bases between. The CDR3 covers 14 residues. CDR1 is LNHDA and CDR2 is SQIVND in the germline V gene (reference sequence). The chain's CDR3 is CASSRTLDRETQYF. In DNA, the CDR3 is TGTGCCAGTAGTAGAACCCTCGACCGGGAGACCCAGTACTTC.

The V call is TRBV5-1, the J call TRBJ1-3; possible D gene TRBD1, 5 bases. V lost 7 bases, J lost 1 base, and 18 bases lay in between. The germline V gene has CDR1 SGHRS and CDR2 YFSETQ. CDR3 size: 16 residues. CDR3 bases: TGCGCCAGCTCGACCGGGGACTCCCGGTCTGGAAACACCATATATTTT. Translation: CASSTGDSRSGNTIYF.

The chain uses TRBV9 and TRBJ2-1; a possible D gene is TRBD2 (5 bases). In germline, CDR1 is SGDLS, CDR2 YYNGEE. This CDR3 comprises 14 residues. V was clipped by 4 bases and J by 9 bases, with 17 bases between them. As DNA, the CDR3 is TGTGCCAGCAGCCCGGATCACGTCGCGGGTGAGCAGTTCTTC. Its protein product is CASSPDHVAGEQFF. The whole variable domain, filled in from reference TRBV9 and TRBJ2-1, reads DSGVTQTPKHLITATGQRVTLRCSPRSGDLSVYWYQQSLDQGLQFLIQYYNGEERAKGNILERFSAQQFPDLHSELNLSSLELGDSALYFCASSPDHVAGEQFFGPGTRLTVL.

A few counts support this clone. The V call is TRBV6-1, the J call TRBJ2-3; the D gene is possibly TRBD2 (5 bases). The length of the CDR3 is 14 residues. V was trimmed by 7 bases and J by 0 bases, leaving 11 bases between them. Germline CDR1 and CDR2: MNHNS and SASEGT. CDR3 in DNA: TGTGCCAGCAAGAGGGCTGCTAGCACAGATACGCAGTATTTT. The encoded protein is CASKRAASTDTQYF.

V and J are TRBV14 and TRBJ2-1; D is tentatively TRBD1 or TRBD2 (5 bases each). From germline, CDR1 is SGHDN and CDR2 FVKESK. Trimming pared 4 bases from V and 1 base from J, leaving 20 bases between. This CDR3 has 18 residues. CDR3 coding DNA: TGTGCCAGCAGCCCCCAAGGGGATCTAGCTAGTTCCTACAATGAGCAGTTCTTC. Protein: CASSPQGDLASSYNEQFF. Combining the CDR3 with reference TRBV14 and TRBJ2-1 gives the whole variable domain EAGVTQFPSHSVIEKGQTVTLRCDPISGHDNLYWYRRVMGKEIKFLLHFVKESKQDESGMPNNRFLAERTGGTYSTLKVQPAELEDSGVYFCASSPQGDLASSYNEQFFGPGTRLTVL.

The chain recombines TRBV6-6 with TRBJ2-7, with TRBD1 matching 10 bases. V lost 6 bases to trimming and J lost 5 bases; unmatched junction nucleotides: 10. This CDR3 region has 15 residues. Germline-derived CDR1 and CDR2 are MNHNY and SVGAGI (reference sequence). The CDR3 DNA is TGTGCCAGCAGCTTCTTCGGGACAGGGGTTGACGAGCAGTACTTC. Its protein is CASSFFGTGVDEQYF.

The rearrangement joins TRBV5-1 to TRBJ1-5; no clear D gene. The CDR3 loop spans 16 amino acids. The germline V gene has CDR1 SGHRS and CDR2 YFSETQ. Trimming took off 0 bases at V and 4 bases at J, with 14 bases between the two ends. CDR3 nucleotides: TGCGCCAGCAGCTTGGTGCCCTCTGACAATAATCAGCCCCAGCATTTT. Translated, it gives CASSLVPSDNNQPQHF.

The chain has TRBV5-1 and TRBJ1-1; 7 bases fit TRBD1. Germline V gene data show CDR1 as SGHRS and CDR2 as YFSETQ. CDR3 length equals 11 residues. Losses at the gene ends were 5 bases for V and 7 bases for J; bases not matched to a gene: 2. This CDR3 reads CASRRTGEAFF. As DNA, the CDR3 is TGCGCCAGCAGGAGGACAGGTGAAGCTTTCTTT.

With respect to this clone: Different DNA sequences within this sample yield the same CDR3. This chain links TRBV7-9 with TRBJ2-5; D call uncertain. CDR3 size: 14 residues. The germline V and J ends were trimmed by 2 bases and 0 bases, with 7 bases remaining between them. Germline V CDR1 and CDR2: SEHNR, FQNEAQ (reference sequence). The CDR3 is CASSLRTDQETQYF. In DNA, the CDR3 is TGTGCCAGCAGCTTAAGGACCGACCAAGAGACCCAGTACTTC.

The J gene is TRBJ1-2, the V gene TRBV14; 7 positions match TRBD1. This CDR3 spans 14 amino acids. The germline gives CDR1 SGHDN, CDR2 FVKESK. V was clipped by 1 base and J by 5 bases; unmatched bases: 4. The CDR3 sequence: CASSQGLQGYGYTF. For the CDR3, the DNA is TGTGCCAGCAGCCAAGGCTTACAGGGGTATGGCTACACCTTC.